This T cell receptor (beta chain) was obtained from a study of blood T cell repertoires in COVID-19. In the authors' workflow: Amplified reference gene primers provided the basis for estimating nucleated cell counts. Measured with immunoSEQ multiplex PCR; TCRdb has only the in-frame clones, and not every one. From that table come the V and J calls and clone size; the DNA was used to work out D and trimming. The repertoire consists of 150,000 or so clones, with more than 80% occurring once and the leading ten covering 6.5% to 8.5%. Trimming shortened V by 8 bases and J by 6 bases, and 10 bases separated the two germline ends. CDR1 and CDR2 (germline): WSHSY, SAAADI. The CDR3 loop spans 11 amino acids.

Sequencing input: peripheral blood. The chain combines TRBV10-2 with TRBJ1-1; D perhaps matches TRBD1 (5 bases). The TCR sequence derives from a human donor with acute or convalescent COVID-19. The donor label of this sample is uncertain. The CDR3 DNA is TGCGCCAGCGACAGTGGGGCTGAAGCTTTCTTT. This translates into CASDSGAEAFF.